Listed here are 29 T cell receptor beta chains from one sample, sequenced in a study of T cell repertoires in cytomegalovirus infection. These receptors lack a known antigen. MiXCR, applied by TCRdb to the reads, yields one record per CDR3 protein. Among about 900,000 distinct CDR3 sequences, approximately 31% were seen once, and the ten largest hold 13%. The source material was cultured CD8+ T cells from PBMCs, sampled from culture after CMV antigen stimulation. The receptors shown here come from a human donor in good health (CMV status not recorded). Some clones in this sample may be carry-over from other donors' samples.

The rearrangement links TRBV27 to TRBJ2-3; perhaps TRBD1 as D (6 bases). Trimming shortened V by 4 bases and J by 3 bases, and 14 bases separated the two germline ends. The germline CDR1 and CDR2 sequences are MNHEY and SMNVEV (reference sequence). The CDR3 covers 15 residues. CDR3 DNA: TGTGCCAGCAGTTCCAGGGGCAGGGCAACAGATACGCAGTATTTT. Protein sequence: CASSSRGRATDTQYF.

This clonotype has a handful of counts. The rearrangement uses TRBV5-5 and TRBJ1-4, with 7 bases fitting TRBD1. J gave up 4 bases and V 4 bases, and 7 bases lay outside the gene matches. The CDR3 length is 15 residues. CDR1 and CDR2 from the germline V gene are SGHKS and YYEKEE (reference sequence). Here the CDR3 DNA reads TGTGCCAGCAGCCCCCCGGGACAGTATAATGAAAAACTGTTTTTT. Protein: CASSPPGQYNEKLFF.

This clonotype was found a few times. This rearrangement joins TRBV27 to TRBJ1-6, with D perhaps matching TRBD1 (5 bases). Germline V gene sequence: CDR1 MNHEY, CDR2 SMNVEV (reference sequence). The CDR3 is 15 residues long. The V end lost 1 base, the J end lost 7 bases, and 11 bases lay between the germline ends. The CDR3: CASSLFGGDNSPLHF. CDR3 nucleotides: TGTGCCAGCAGTTTATTCGGGGGGGACAATTCACCCCTCCACTTT.

Only a few counts were recorded for this clonotype. The rearrangement joins TRBV7-9 to TRBJ2-1, with D possibly being TRBD2 (5 bases). Looked up from germline, CDR1 is SEHNR and CDR2 is FQNEAQ (reference sequence). The length of the CDR3 is 16 residues. Trimming left V 5 bases short and J 8 bases short, with 22 bases between. CDR3 residues: CASSPPLVEAFDEQFF. The CDR3 coding sequence is TGTGCCAGCAGCCCCCCACTAGTTGAGGCGTTCGATGAGCAGTTCTTC.

This chain links TRBV4-2 with TRBJ1-6; the match to TRBD1 covers 8 bases. Germline V gives CDR1 LGHNA, CDR2 YNFKEQ. V dropped 3 bases and J dropped 8; count of bases not matched to a gene: 6. The CDR3 contains 15 residues. The CDR3 reads CASSHLTGGDSPLHF. CDR3 DNA: TGTGCCAGCAGCCACCTCACAGGGGGTGATTCACCCCTCCACTTT.

The chain combines TRBV5-3 with TRBJ1-4; 8 bases match TRBD1. TRBV5-3 carries the ORF label, with uncertain function. This CDR3 comprises 15 residues. V was clipped by 8 bases and J by 5 bases; unmatched bases: 11. The CDR3 loop is CASSLKGQANEKLFF. CDR3 coding DNA: TGTGCCAGCAGCCTTAAGGGACAGGCGAATGAAAAACTGTTTTTT.

This clonotype came up a few times. This chain joins TRBV19 and TRBJ1-5; D unresolved. Trimming pared 5 bases from V and 1 base from J, leaving 12 bases between. There are 15 residues in the CDR3. In germline, CDR1 is LNHDA, CDR2 SQIVND (reference sequence). This CDR3 is CASSSRRGSNQPQHF. CDR3 nucleotide sequence: TGTGCCAGTAGTTCCCGACGGGGAAGCAATCAGCCCCAGCATTTT.

There are a few counts of this clonotype. In DNA form, the CDR3 reads TGTGCCACCAGCAGTACCGGGGAGCTGTTTTTT. It specifies CATSSTGELFF. V usage is TRBV15 and J usage is TRBJ2-2; D not resolved. The CDR3 runs 11 residues. Germline CDR1 and CDR2: LNHNV and YYDKDF (reference sequence). The germline V and J ends were trimmed by 3 bases and 5 bases, with 1 base remaining between them.

The chain has TRBV9 and TRBJ2-3; D is uncertain. The CDR3 has 15 amino acids. Germline V gene sequence: CDR1 SGDLS, CDR2 YYNGEE. V lost 4 bases to trimming and J lost 2 bases, with 14 bases between them. This chain's CDR3 is CASSLSLGFTDTQYF. The CDR3 bases are TGTGCCAGCAGCTTATCCCTGGGTTTCACAGATACGCAGTATTTT. Using reference TRBV9 and TRBJ2-3 for the parts outside the CDR3, the full variable domain is DSGVTQTPKHLITATGQRVTLRCSPRSGDLSVYWYQQSLDQGLQFLIQYYNGEERAKGNILERFSAQQFPDLHSELNLSSLELGDSALYFCASSLSLGFTDTQYFGPGTRLTVL.

The chain carries TRBV7-6 and TRBJ1-1; D is uncertain. V lost 2 bases and J lost 0, with 13 bases in between. The germline gives CDR1 SGHVS, CDR2 FNYEAQ. This CDR3 has 16 amino acids. The CDR3 loop is CASSLSATFMNTEAFF. The CDR3 DNA is TGTGCCAGCAGCTTATCAGCTACATTCATGAACACTGAAGCTTTCTTT.

The chain uses TRBV11-3 and TRBJ1-4; D call uncertain. CDR1 SGHNT and CDR2 YENEEA come from the germline V gene. The CDR3 is made up of 17 amino acids. V shed 1 base and J shed 5 bases, with 17 bases lying between them. The CDR3 DNA reads as TGTGCCAGCAGCTTAGTAAAGGGCACGAACTTAAATGAAAAACTGTTTTTT. Translated, it gives CASSLVKGTNLNEKLFF.

DNA for the CDR3: TGTGCCAGCAGCGTACCGGGACAGGGACCACCCAGCGCCTACAATGAGCAGTTCTTC. It specifies CASSVPGQGPPSAYNEQFF. The chain couples TRBV7-9 to TRBJ2-1; 9 bases fit TRBD1. The CDR3 has 19 amino acids. After removal of 5 bases from V and 2 bases from J, the junction contained 16 bases not matched to a gene. Germline V gene lookup returns CDR1 SEHNR and CDR2 FQNEAQ (reference sequence).

The V gene is TRBV13, the J gene TRBJ1-1; D is ambiguous. Germline assignment: CDR1 PRHDT and CDR2 FYEKMQ (reference sequence). Trimming took 3 bases from V and 0 from J, leaving 11 bases between them. The length of the CDR3 is 15 residues. CDR3 sequence reads: CASSLQVFMNTEAFF. The CDR3 DNA is TGTGCCAGCAGCTTGCAGGTGTTTATGAACACTGAAGCTTTCTTT.

Only a few counts were recorded for this clonotype. CDR3 coding DNA: TGCAGCGTTGAAAAGGCAGGGAGGGGGAATGAGCAGTTCTTC. Amino acid sequence: CSVEKAGRGNEQFF. The gene calls are TRBV29-1 and TRBJ2-1; D is perhaps TRBD2 (7 bases). The CDR3 extends over 14 amino acids. Trimming cost V 2 bases and J 7 bases, with 15 bases left between them. CDR1 and CDR2 (germline): SQVTM, ANQGSEA.

Many counts were recorded for this clonotype. The chain couples TRBV27 to TRBJ2-3, with 8 nucleotides matching TRBD1. Germline values: CDR1 MNHEY, CDR2 SMNVEV (reference sequence). With V trimmed by 6 bases and J by 0 bases, 5 bases remained unmatched. The CDR3 is made up of 15 amino acids. The CDR3 here is CASSSRDRSTDTQYF. CDR3 DNA sequence: TGTGCCAGCAGCTCCCGGGACAGGAGCACAGATACGCAGTATTTT.

This clonotype was seen only a few times. The V gene is TRBV7-6, the J gene TRBJ2-1, with TRBD2 as a possible D gene (7 bases). This CDR3 is 14 amino acids long. Trimming removed 3 bases at V and 8 bases at J, with 14 bases between. Per the germline V gene, CDR1 is SGHVS and CDR2 is FNYEAQ. The CDR3 nucleotides are TGTGCCAGCAGCTTCCGGGGGGCCATCGATGAGCAGTTCTTC. This gives the protein CASSFRGAIDEQFF. Filled out from reference TRBV7-6 and TRBJ2-1, the complete variable domain reads GAGVSQSPRYKVTKRGQDVALRCDPISGHVSLYWYRQALGQGPEFLTYFNYEAQQDKSGLPNDRFSAERPEGSISTLTIQRTEQRDSAMYRCASSFRGAIDEQFFGPGTRLTVL.

The table lists this clonotype with many counts. The genes are TRBV7-9 and TRBJ2-1, with D unclear. V was pared by 3 bases and J by 8 bases, with 8 bases between. The germline CDR1 and CDR2 sequences are SEHNR and FQNEAQ (reference sequence). This CDR3 is 12 amino acids long. CDR3 in amino acids: CASSFNWDEQFF. The CDR3 coding sequence is TGTGCCAGCAGCTTCAACTGGGATGAGCAGTTCTTC.

The rearrangement uses TRBV7-8 and TRBJ1-2; D is uncertain. Germline loops: CDR1 SGHVS, CDR2 FQNEAQ. V shed 8 bases and J shed 6 bases, with 10 bases lying between them. The CDR3 runs 11 residues. The CDR3 is CASRSLDGYTF. CDR3 sequence (DNA): TGTGCCAGCCGAAGTCTGGATGGCTACACCTTC.

About this clonotype: This clone may be a read error of a much larger clone one base away. The chain has TRBV7-6 and TRBJ1-1; tentatively, D is TRBD1 (6 bases). The germline gives CDR1 SGHVS, CDR2 FNYEAQ. This CDR3 is built from 17 residues. The CDR3 DNA sequence: TGTGCCAGCAGCTCGCAACAGGGTCTTGTTATTAACACTGAAGCTTCCTTT. Its translation: CASSSQQGLVINTEASF.

This chain uses TRBV2 with TRBJ2-7; D may be TRBD1 (6 bases). CDR3 size: 12 residues. Germline assignment: CDR1 SNHLY and CDR2 FYNNEI. V lost 7 bases to trimming and J lost 5 bases, with 12 bases between them. DNA of the CDR3: TGTGCCAGCAACAGGGACACCGACGAGCAGTACGTC. This translates into CASNRDTDEQYV.

A note on this clonotype: Its ends do not fully match the called genes, so a read error is possible. The chain combines TRBV6-1 with TRBJ2-3, with 11 bases fitting TRBD2. Germline V lookup: CDR1 MNHNS, CDR2 SASEGT. The CDR3 sequence is 16 residues long. The CDR3 nucleotides are TGTGCCAACAGTGGGTTTAGCGGGGGGGCGGAAGATACGCAGTATTTT. Residues: CANSGFSGGAEDTQYF.

The chain joins TRBV28 to TRBJ1-1; D uncertain. Deletions cut 5 bases from V and 1 base from J, with 8 bases between. The V gene's germline CDR1 is MDHEN and CDR2 SYDVKM. CDR3 size: 13 residues. The CDR3: CASSTRENTEAFF. The CDR3 nucleotides read TGTGCCAGCAGTACCAGAGAGAACACTGAAGCTTTCTTT. The full variable domain, with the rest looked up from reference TRBV28 and TRBJ1-1, is DVKVTQSSRYLVKRTGEKVFLECVQDMDHENMFWYRQDPGLGLRLIYFSYDVKMKEKGDIPEGYSVSREKKERFSLILESASTNQTSMYLCASSTRENTEAFFGQGTRLTVV.

This chain connects TRBV7-9 to TRBJ2-5, with a possible D match to TRBD1 (6 bases). Trimming cost V 4 bases and J 3 bases, with 18 bases left between them. This CDR3 spans 16 amino acids. Germline CDR1 reads SEHNR; CDR2 reads FQNEAQ (reference sequence). The CDR3 bases are TGTGCCAGCAGCTATGCCGACAGGTACTTGAAAGAGACCCAGTACTTC. This gives the protein CASSYADRYLKETQYF.

For this clonotype: One end of the junction does not line up with germline, which may come from a read error. The rearrangement joins TRBV7-6 to TRBJ2-2; 8 bases fit TRBD2. The CDR3 sequence is 16 residues long. Germline V gene lookup returns CDR1 SGHVS and CDR2 FNYEAQ. Written as DNA, the CDR3 is TGTGCCAGCAGCTTGCGGCGGGGGGTGGGCACCGGGGAGCAGTTTTTT. Its protein is CASSLRRGVGTGEQFF.

The sample holds many counts of this clonotype. CDR3 bases: TGTGCCAGCAGCCAACACGCAGGGCTCTCCTACGAGCAGTACGTC. Translated: CASSQHAGLSYEQYV. The chain combines TRBV7-8 with TRBJ2-7, with D possibly TRBD1 on 5 matching bases. The germline V gene encodes CDR1 SGHVS and CDR2 FQNEAQ. The V and J ends lost 5 bases and 0 bases respectively, with 14 bases between them. CDR3 length: 15 residues.

The chain employs TRBV12-3 or TRBV12-4 and TRBJ2-1; 9 bases are shared with TRBD2. The CDR3 sequence is 16 residues long. V shed 5 bases, J shed 5 bases, and the junction held 10 bases outside the gene matches. The CDR3 nucleotides are TGTGCCAGCAGTCCACCAGGCAGCGGGGGGCACAATGAGCAGTTCTTC. This encodes CASSPPGSGGHNEQFF.

This chain's CDR3 is CASSLAGGLAGFEQYV. CDR3 coding DNA: TGTGCCAGCAGCTTAGCTGGAGGGCTAGCGGGGTTTGAGCAGTACGTC. V gene TRBV5-6 combines with J gene TRBJ2-7, with TRBD2 matching over 9 bases. Germline CDR1 is SGHDT and CDR2 is YYEEEE. Unmatched junction bases numbered 13, after V lost 2 bases and J lost 7 bases. The CDR3 is 16 residues long.

This clonotype came up many times. Written as DNA, the CDR3 is TGTGCCAGCAGCTCAGCGGGGGGGCTCTACAATGAGCAGTTCTTC. Translating gives CASSSAGGLYNEQFF. V gene TRBV7-9 combines with J gene TRBJ2-1; 10 bases agree with TRBD2. The J segment lost 3 bases and the V segment lost 4 bases, leaving 3 bases of the junction unmatched. Germline lookup yields CDR1 SEHNR and CDR2 FQNEAQ (reference sequence). The CDR3 runs 15 residues. Drawing the rest from reference TRBV7-9 and TRBJ2-1, the complete variable domain is DTGVSQNPRHKITKRGQNVTFRCDPISEHNRLYWYRQTLGQGPEFLTYFQNEAQLEKSRLLSDRFSAERPKGSFSTLEIQRTEQGDSAMYLCASSSAGGLYNEQFFGPGTRLTVL.

This clonotype has a handful of counts. The chain is built from TRBV11-2 and TRBJ2-1; no reliable D call. CDR3 length: 11 amino acids. V lost 5 bases, J lost 8 bases, and 7 bases lay in between. The germline CDR1 and CDR2 sequences are SGHAT and FQNNGV. In nucleotides, the CDR3 is TGTGCCAGCAGCGAGAGCGATGAGCAGTTCTTC. Amino acid sequence: CASSESDEQFF.